This TCR beta chain was recovered during a study of cytomegalovirus exposure and HLA in healthy donors. Whole-study results and caveats: Over 150 TCR beta chains were listed as cytomegalovirus-associated. Three of the chains that were CMV-associated were confirmed in vitro to be specific for CMV antigens. Rare TCR sequences predominated, though certain public TCRs were found in many donors.

The CDR3 contains 15 residues. The germline gives CDR1 MRHNA, CDR2 SNTAGT. Losses at the gene ends were 6 bases for V and 5 bases for J; bases not matched to a gene: 7. While the first cohort had some 700 subjects, the donors belonged to the separate validation cohort of 100 to 150 subjects. As to this clone: Its antigen is unknown.

Data came from immunoSEQ multiplex PCR; TCRdb stores just in-frame clones and leaves some out. The sample lists approximately 82,000 clones, 95% occurring once. What was sequenced was PBMCs. This chain connects TRBV6-4 to TRBJ2-5; 12 bases align to TRBD2. The receptor was isolated from a woman aged 18-29 years in good health and CMV-seronegative. CDR3 loop: CASSQRTSGKETQYF. The CDR3 DNA follows: TGTGCCAGCAGCCAAAGGACTAGCGGGAAGGAGACCCAGTACTTC.